One and the same sample provided the 10 T cell receptor beta chains below, sequenced in a study of a mutant IDH1 vaccine in newly diagnosed glioma. The antigens these receptors bind are not known. The assay was immunoSEQ multiplex PCR, and TCRdb's table has in-frame clones only and misses some. The sample includes approximately 50,000 clones, about 79% of them seen just once. Specified time point: week 35, safety follow-up. It was 300 ug of mutant IDH1 20-mer peptide that made up each vaccine dose, given with topical imiquimod. This material consisted of PBMCs, taken from a glioma patient whose treatment included an IDH1 peptide vaccine. The receptors here all came from a man aged 35 to 55 with glioma.

This clone was seen only once. V is TRBV2 and J is TRBJ1-5; tentatively, D is TRBD1 (6 bases). The CDR3 spans 14 residues. V lost 6 bases and J 9 bases, leaving 18 bases between the germline ends. The germline V gene encodes CDR1 SNHLY and CDR2 FYNNEI. The CDR3 region is CASRHRDGVGPQHF. The DNA of the CDR3 is TGTGCCAGCAGGCACAGGGACGGCGTGGGGCCCCAGCATTTT.

V usage is TRBV5-3 and J usage is TRBJ2-3; 9 nucleotides match TRBD1. TRBV5-3 is an ORF, and what it does is uncertain. The CDR3 spans 16 residues. The ends lost 4 bases at V and 0 bases at J; junction bases unmatched: 6. The DNA for the CDR3 is TGTGCCAGAAGCAAGTCGGGACAGGGTAGCACAGATACGCAGTATTTT. This translates into CARSKSGQGSTDTQYF.

This clone was counted a single time. This rearrangement joins TRBV7-2 to TRBJ2-1; D not certain. Trimming stripped 2 bases from V and 5 bases from J, with 13 bases between. The CDR3 length is 15 residues. The V gene's germline CDR1 is SGHTA and CDR2 FQGNSA. CDR3 sequence (DNA): TGTGCCAGCAGCTTAACGCAGACGGAGAACAATGAGCAGTTCTTC. Its protein product is CASSLTQTENNEQFF. The whole variable domain, filled in from reference TRBV7-2 and TRBJ2-1, reads GAGVSQSPSNKVTEKGKDVELRCDPISGHTALYWYRQSLGQGLEFLIYFQGNSAPDKSGLPSDRFSAERTGGSVSTLTIQRTQQEDSAVYLCASSLTQTENNEQFFGPGTRLTVL.

The chain links TRBV18 to TRBJ2-7; TRBD1 agrees at 8 bases. CDR3 length: 15 amino acids. The J segment lost 5 bases and the V segment lost 1 base, leaving 7 bases of the junction unmatched. Germline V gives CDR1 KGHSH, CDR2 LQKENI. The CDR3 loop is CASSPQARGLDEQYF. The CDR3 DNA follows: TGTGCCAGCTCACCACAGGCCAGGGGGCTTGACGAGCAGTACTTC.

On this clone itself: A junction boundary mismatches the germline segment, possibly from a read error. The V call is TRBV5-1, the J call TRBJ2-3; 9 bases map to TRBD2. The CDR3 length is 15 residues. CDR1 is SGHRS, CDR2 YFSETQ, per germline. The CDR3 sequence: CASTLAASGADTQYF. CDR3 in DNA: TGCGCCAGCACCTTGGCGGCTAGCGGGGCAGATACGCAGTATTTT.

This chain uses TRBV5-4 with TRBJ2-7; D call uncertain. Germline CDR1 is SGHNT and CDR2 is YYREEE (reference sequence). The germline V and J ends were trimmed by 3 bases and 7 bases, with 14 bases remaining between them. CDR3 size: 13 residues. The CDR3 loop is CASSSTVKGEQYF. Here the CDR3 DNA reads TGTGCCAGCAGCTCTACAGTGAAAGGGGAGCAGTACTTC.

The J gene is TRBJ1-2, the V gene TRBV19; the match to TRBD1 covers 8 bases. Germline CDR1 is LNHDA and CDR2 is SQIVND (reference sequence). There are 13 residues in the CDR3. With V trimmed by 6 bases and J by 3 bases, 3 bases remained unmatched. The CDR3: CASRNRGDYGYTF. In DNA form, the CDR3 reads TGTGCCAGTAGGAACAGGGGGGACTATGGCTACACCTTC.

Notes on this clone: The sample holds other DNA sequences that translate to the same CDR3. This chain links TRBV6-5 with TRBJ1-2, with D maybe TRBD1 (6 bases). In germline, CDR1 is MNHEY, CDR2 SVGAGI. Deletions cut 7 bases from V and 6 bases from J, with 18 bases between. The CDR3 is 14 residues long. The CDR3 nucleotides are TGTGCCAGCATCAGAGGCAGGGGTTCTCATGGCTACACCTTC. This gives the protein CASIRGRGSHGYTF.

A single count supports this clone. The V call is TRBV27, the J call TRBJ2-7; D is undetermined. The germline gives CDR1 MNHEY, CDR2 SMNVEV (reference sequence). The CDR3 length is 13 residues. V was shortened by 10 bases and J by 0 bases, with 13 bases between the two germline ends. The CDR3 sequence is CATASSVSYEQYF. The CDR3 DNA follows: TGTGCCACTGCTTCTTCGGTCTCCTACGAGCAGTACTTC.

The rearrangement uses TRBV2 and TRBJ1-2, with D possibly being TRBD1 (5 bases). The CDR3 is 16 amino acids. Germline V gene lookup returns CDR1 SNHLY and CDR2 FYNNEI. V lost 5 bases, J lost 5 bases, and 21 bases lay in between. In DNA form, the CDR3 reads TGTGCCAGCAGTAAGAGGACACCCTTTGAGGAATATGGCTACACCTTC. It codes for CASSKRTPFEEYGYTF.